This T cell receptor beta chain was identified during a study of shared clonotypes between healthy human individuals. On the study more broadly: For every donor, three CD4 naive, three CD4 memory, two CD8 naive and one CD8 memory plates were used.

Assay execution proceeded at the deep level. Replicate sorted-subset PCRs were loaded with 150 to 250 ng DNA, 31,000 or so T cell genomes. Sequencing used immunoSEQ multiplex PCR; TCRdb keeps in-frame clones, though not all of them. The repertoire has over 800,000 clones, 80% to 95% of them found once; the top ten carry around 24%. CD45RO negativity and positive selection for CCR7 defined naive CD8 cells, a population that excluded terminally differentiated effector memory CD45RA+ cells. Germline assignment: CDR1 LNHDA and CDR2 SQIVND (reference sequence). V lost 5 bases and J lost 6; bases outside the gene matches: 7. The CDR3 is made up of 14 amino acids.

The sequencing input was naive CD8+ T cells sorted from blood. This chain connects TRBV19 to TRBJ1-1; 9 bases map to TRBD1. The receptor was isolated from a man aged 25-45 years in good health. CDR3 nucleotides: TGTGCCAGTAGTTTCGGACAGGGGTGGGCTGAAGCTTTCTTT. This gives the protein CASSFGQGWAEAFF.